This passage covers 25 T cell receptor beta chains from one sample sequenced in a study of Tregs in tolerant kidney transplant recipients (dated by TCRdb to between 2017 and 2020). Libraries came from the immunoSEQ multiplex PCR assay. In TCRdb, the immuneACCESS table is reduced to in-frame sequences with V and J assigned. These tables do not hold every clone; where another copy was compared, an unresolved V gene accounts for under half, and the others remain unexplained. The sample contains around 120,000 clones, approximately 90% of them found a single time. In total, the top ten clones hold roughly 0.63% of the sample. The specimen sequenced was CD4+ T cells from blood. These receptors all come from a human donor in good health.

This chain connects TRBV5-1 to TRBJ1-2, with D tentatively TRBD1 (5 bases). The CDR3 runs to 16 residues. Germline assignment: CDR1 SGHRS and CDR2 YFSETQ. Trimming took off 4 bases at V and 0 bases at J, with 16 bases between the two ends. The CDR3 here is CASSPGAPISNYGYTF. CDR3 sequence (DNA): TGCGCCAGCAGCCCCGGGGCTCCTATCTCTAACTATGGCTACACCTTC.

The rearrangement links TRBV2 to TRBJ1-5; D gene uncertain. The CDR3 loop spans 13 amino acids. V lost 8 bases to trimming and J lost 3 bases, with 11 bases between them. Germline V gene sequence: CDR1 SNHLY, CDR2 FYNNEI. CDR3 amino acids: CASRGSPNQPQHF. For the CDR3, the DNA is TGTGCCAGCCGCGGCAGCCCCAATCAGCCCCAGCATTTT.

The chain recombines TRBV5-1 with TRBJ2-1; the D gene is possibly TRBD2 (6 bases). Germline loops: CDR1 SGHRS, CDR2 YFSETQ. This CDR3 region has 15 residues. V lost 1 base and J 0 bases, leaving 8 bases between the germline ends. CDR3 sequence reads: CASSLTGDSYNEQFF. CDR3 sequence (DNA): TGCGCCAGCAGCTTGACGGGGGACTCCTACAATGAGCAGTTCTTC.

V gene TRBV5-6 combines with J gene TRBJ2-2; D might be TRBD2 (6 bases). The length of the CDR3 is 16 residues. V was clipped by 0 bases and J by 0 bases, with 9 bases between them. Germline values: CDR1 SGHDT, CDR2 YYEEEE. The CDR3 sequence: CASSLVGDSNTGELFF. CDR3 in DNA: TGTGCCAGCAGCTTGGTGGGGGACTCGAACACCGGGGAGCTGTTTTTT.

This sequence joins TRBV6-5 and TRBJ1-2; D remains unclear. Germline values: CDR1 MNHEY, CDR2 SVGAGI. V was pared by 0 bases and J by 1 base, with 3 bases between. The CDR3 is 13 amino acids. The CDR3 reads CASSYSDNYGYTF. CDR3 DNA: TGTGCCAGCAGTTACTCGGATAACTATGGCTACACCTTC.

CDR3 protein: CASSQANLRGSETQYF. The DNA of the CDR3 is TGCGCCAGCAGCCAAGCCAACCTCAGGGGATCAGAGACCCAGTACTTC. The chain has TRBV4-1 and TRBJ2-5; the D gene is possibly TRBD1 (6 bases). The CDR3 consists of 16 residues. Germline loops: CDR1 MGHRA, CDR2 YSYEKL. V lost 1 base to trimming and J lost 4 bases, with 16 bases between them.

V is TRBV15 and J is TRBJ2-5; 8 bases agree with TRBD1. Looked up from germline, CDR1 is LNHNV and CDR2 is YYDKDF (reference sequence). This CDR3 is 16 amino acids long. The ends lost 3 bases at V and 5 bases at J; junction bases unmatched: 11. The CDR3, as DNA: TGTGCCACCAGCAGGCAAGCCTCGGACAGGGTGGAGACCCAGTACTTC. Translation gives CATSRQASDRVETQYF.

This chain joins TRBV5-1 and TRBJ2-1; 10 nucleotides match TRBD1. V was pared by 0 bases and J by 9 bases, with 6 bases of the junction left unmatched. Looked up from germline, CDR1 is SGHRS and CDR2 is YFSETQ. The CDR3 runs 15 residues. CDR3 nucleotide sequence: TGCGCCAGCAGCTTGGGATCGGACAGGGGGGTTGAGCAGTTCTTC. Translation gives CASSLGSDRGVEQFF.

The chain is built from TRBV5-1 and TRBJ2-7, with 9 bases fitting TRBD1. Germline CDR1 is SGHRS and CDR2 is YFSETQ. The junction had 12 bases not matched to a gene; V was cut back by 1 base and J by 1 base. This CDR3 has 18 amino acids. CDR3 residues: CASSLRLSVGTGSYEQYF. The CDR3 coding sequence is TGCGCCAGCAGCTTGAGGCTGTCCGTCGGGACAGGGTCCTACGAGCAGTACTTC.

The genes are TRBV18 and TRBJ2-5; tentatively, D is TRBD1 or TRBD2 (7 bases each). The CDR3 length is 17 residues. Germline assignment: CDR1 KGHSH and CDR2 LQKENI. Between the trimmed V and J ends, which lost 2 bases and 9 bases, there was a span of 25 bases. This CDR3 is CASSPAQRGALRGPQYF. CDR3 sequence (DNA): TGTGCCAGCTCACCAGCCCAGCGGGGTGCCCTGAGGGGGCCCCAGTACTTC.

V and J are TRBV6-4 and TRBJ1-4; D is uncertain. The CDR3 spans 13 residues. Germline CDR1 reads MRHNA; CDR2 reads SNTAGT. V dropped 6 bases and J dropped 7 bases, with 12 bases sitting between them. The CDR3 bases are TGTGCCAGCAGCCGGACGCCGGGTGAAAAACTGTTTTTT. Translated: CASSRTPGEKLFF.

This clone appeared a single time. J is TRBJ1-1 and V is TRBV5-1, with D uncertain. Trimming removed 5 bases at V and 11 bases at J, with 13 bases between. This CDR3 contains 11 residues. Germline V gene lookup returns CDR1 SGHRS and CDR2 YFSETQ. CDR3 in amino acids: CASRGLTRAFF. The CDR3 DNA follows: TGCGCCAGCAGGGGGTTAACCCGTGCTTTCTTT.

The rearrangement links TRBV11-2 to TRBJ1-2; D ambiguous. The CDR3 has 14 residues. The V gene lost 0 bases and the J gene lost 3 bases, with 8 bases spanning the gap. CDR1 is SGHAT and CDR2 is FQNNGV in the germline V gene. The CDR3 protein is CASSLDAGDYGYTF. CDR3 DNA: TGTGCCAGCAGCTTAGATGCGGGTGACTATGGCTACACCTTC.

This chain connects TRBV11-2 to TRBJ1-1, with D maybe TRBD1 (5 bases). This CDR3 comprises 16 residues. Germline CDR1 reads SGHAT; CDR2 reads FQNNGV. Between the trimmed V and J ends, which lost 4 bases and 1 base, there was a span of 16 bases. The DNA of the CDR3 is TGTGCCAGCAGCTACCCCCAGGGAGCGGCGAACACTGAAGCTTTCTTT. This gives the protein CASSYPQGAANTEAFF.

The chain joins TRBV15 to TRBJ2-5; D is undetermined. V lost 0 bases to trimming and J lost 5 bases, with 19 bases between them. The CDR3 has 17 amino acids. Germline V CDR1 and CDR2: LNHNV, YYDKDF (reference sequence). This chain's CDR3 is CATSRDEDPMEKETQYF. Written as DNA, the CDR3 is TGTGCCACCAGCAGAGATGAAGACCCGATGGAGAAGGAGACCCAGTACTTC.

The V call is TRBV19, the J call TRBJ1-2, with D unclear. The V and J ends lost 5 bases and 5 bases respectively, with 6 bases between them. Per the germline V gene, CDR1 is LNHDA and CDR2 is SQIVND (reference sequence). This CDR3 has 11 residues. This chain's CDR3 is CASSRSYGYTF. CDR3 DNA sequence: TGTGCCAGTAGTCGGTCTTATGGCTACACCTTC.

This chain uses TRBV25-1 with TRBJ1-1, with unresolved D. With 3 bases removed from V and 5 bases from J, the gap between germline ends came to 4 bases. The CDR3 is 11 amino acids. Germline lookup yields CDR1 MGHDK and CDR2 SYGVNS. CDR3: CASSERTEAFF. The DNA of the CDR3 is TGTGCCAGCAGTGAGAGGACTGAAGCTTTCTTT. The complete variable domain, with remaining parts taken from reference TRBV25-1 and TRBJ1-1, reads EADIYQTPRYLVIGTGKKITLECSQTMGHDKMYWYQQDPGMELHLIHYSYGVNSTEKGDLSSESTVSRIRTEHFPLTLESARPSHTSQYLCASSERTEAFFGQGTRLTVV.

The chain recombines TRBV7-9 with TRBJ2-7; TRBD1 agrees at 10 bases. Trimming took 2 bases from V and 6 from J; bases not matched to a gene: 7. Germline CDR1 reads SEHNR; CDR2 reads FQNEAQ (reference sequence). CDR3 length: 15 amino acids. CDR3 DNA sequence: TGTGCCAGCAGCTTAACTCTCCGGGACAGGGGCGAGCAGTACTTC. Its translation: CASSLTLRDRGEQYF.

Notes on this clone: The junction shows a germline mismatch at one end, possibly a read error. The J gene is TRBJ1-2, the V gene TRBV2; tentatively, D is TRBD1 (5 bases). The CDR3 has 12 amino acids. Germline CDR1 SNHLY, CDR2 FYNNEI. CDR3 protein: CASSVLAGSPFF. The CDR3 coding sequence is TGTGCCAGCAGTGTTTTGGCAGGGAGCCCCTTCTTC.

Only a few counts were recorded for this clone. The rearrangement links TRBV7-8 to TRBJ2-1; the match to TRBD1 covers 7 bases. CDR1 is SGHVS, CDR2 FQNEAQ, per germline. Germline trimming cut 7 bases from V and 2 bases from J; bases unmatched to any gene: 11. CDR3 length equals 16 residues. CDR3 DNA: TGTGCCAGCACCCTCTGGGACAGATCCCCCTACAATGAGCAGTTCTTC. This sequence encodes CASTLWDRSPYNEQFF.

The V call is TRBV9, the J call TRBJ1-2, with a weak D call TRBD1 (5 bases). Germline V lookup: CDR1 SGDLS, CDR2 YYNGEE. The V gene lost 0 bases and the J gene lost 7 bases, with 16 bases spanning the gap. This CDR3 has 15 residues. CDR3 DNA sequence: TGTGCCAGCAGCGTAGATGGGACGATTAGGGGTGGCTACACCTTC. Its translation: CASSVDGTIRGGYTF.

This rearrangement joins TRBV7-9 to TRBJ1-1, with 7 bases aligning to TRBD1. Germline trimming cut 1 base from V and 0 bases from J; bases unmatched to any gene: 11. CDR1 is SEHNR, CDR2 FQNEAQ, per germline (reference sequence). The CDR3 has 18 residues. CDR3 protein: CASSLGSYRGKVNTEAFF. The CDR3 DNA reads TGTGCCAGCAGCTTAGGCTCATACAGGGGAAAGGTGAACACTGAAGCTTTCTTT.

The chain carries TRBV29-1 and TRBJ2-1; TRBD1 aligns across 7 bases. V lost 6 bases to trimming and J lost 10 bases; unmatched junction nucleotides: 9. Germline V CDR1 and CDR2: SQVTM, ANQGSEA. The CDR3 consists of 12 residues. Here the CDR3 reads CSVTTGSVEQFF. CDR3 DNA sequence: TGCAGCGTAACGACAGGGTCGGTGGAGCAGTTCTTC.

This sequence joins TRBV19 and TRBJ2-7; D may match TRBD1 or TRBD2 (5 bases each). The CDR3 contains 15 residues. CDR1 is LNHDA, CDR2 SQIVND, per germline (reference sequence). Trimming cost V 3 bases and J 3 bases, with 15 bases left between them. DNA of the CDR3: TGTGCCAGTAGTATTTGGGACCAAAGGGGCTACGAGCAGTACTTC. This sequence encodes CASSIWDQRGYEQYF.

V gene TRBV6-5 combines with J gene TRBJ1-5, with TRBD1 matching over 7 bases. From germline, CDR1 is MNHEY and CDR2 SVGAGI. J was trimmed by 0 bases and V by 7 bases; bases with no gene match: 3. The CDR3 spans 14 residues. The CDR3 loop reads CASKRDSSNQPQHF. The CDR3 DNA reads TGTGCCAGCAAGAGGGACAGTAGCAATCAGCCCCAGCATTTT.